A single sample gave rise to the 5 T cell receptor beta chains below, sequenced in a study of blood T cell repertoires in COVID-19 (dated by TCRdb to the early 2020s). Receptors were amplified or captured by the immunoSEQ multiplex PCR assay. Not all clones reach the TCRdb copy of this immuneACCESS table, which keeps in-frame sequences only. Checked studies attribute under half of the gap to unresolved V genes and leave the rest unexplained. This sample gives a few hundred thousand clones in total; over 80% of them show up just once. The biggest ten clones account for about 6% of the sample. Sequencing used peripheral blood. These receptors were collected from a woman in her forties or fifties with COVID-19, enrolled during active disease.

The table lists this clone with a few counts. This chain joins TRBV5-6 and TRBJ1-6; 10 bases line up with TRBD1. The CDR3 covers 15 residues. CDR1 and CDR2 from the germline V gene are SGHDT and YYEEEE. Trimming took 0 bases from V and 8 from J; bases not matched to a gene: 2. The CDR3 region is CASSLAGTGDSPLHF. The CDR3 nucleotides read TGTGCCAGCAGCTTGGCCGGGACAGGGGATTCACCCCTCCACTTT. Combining the CDR3 with reference TRBV5-6 and TRBJ1-6 gives the whole variable domain DAGVTQSPTHLIKTRGQQVTLRCSPKSGHDTVSWYQQALGQGPQFIFQYYEEEERQRGNFPDRFSGHQFPNYSSELNVNALLLGDSALYLCASSLAGTGDSPLHFGNGTRLTVT.

The V and J genes are TRBV29-1 and TRBJ2-1, with D possibly TRBD1 on 6 matching bases. The CDR3 has 14 residues. CDR1 is SQVTM and CDR2 is ANQGSEA in the germline V gene. Trimming cost V 4 bases and J 2 bases, with 12 bases left between them. The CDR3 protein is CSVVWGLPYNEQFF. DNA of the CDR3: TGCAGCGTTGTATGGGGGCTCCCCTACAATGAGCAGTTCTTC.

This clone appeared once. The chain's CDR3 is CASSPDRAHQPQHF. CDR3 bases: TGTGCCAGCAGCCCGGACAGGGCCCATCAGCCCCAGCATTTT. The chain joins TRBV11-2 to TRBJ1-5; 8 bases are shared with TRBD1. The CDR3 has 14 amino acids. The germline V gene encodes CDR1 SGHAT and CDR2 FQNNGV. V was clipped by 5 bases and J by 5 bases; unmatched bases: 5.

The CDR3 DNA reads as TGTGCCAGCAGCCCGGGAGGCTCTGGGGCCAACGTCCTGACTTTC. Translating gives CASSPGGSGANVLTF. The V and J genes are TRBV6-5 and TRBJ2-6; TRBD2 aligns across 7 bases. CDR3 length: 15 amino acids. Trimming took 6 bases from V and 0 from J; bases not matched to a gene: 2. CDR1 and CDR2 from the germline V gene are MNHEY and SVGAGI.

The chain couples TRBV3-1 (or the pseudogene TRBV3-2) to TRBJ2-1, with TRBD2 as a possible D gene (6 bases). Germline CDR1 is LGHDT and CDR2 is YNNKEL (reference sequence). Trimming removed 0 bases at V and 6 bases at J, with 9 bases between. The CDR3 loop spans 14 amino acids. The CDR3 coding sequence is TGTGCCAGCAGCCAAGATCGGAGGGGCAATGAGCAGTTCTTC. This codes for CASSQDRRGNEQFF.